The present T cell receptor (beta chain) was sequenced within a study of T-cell reconstitution after alpha-beta-depleted transplantation in children. Preparation of the TCRbeta library used unique molecular identifiers. One entry per CDR3 protein, called by TCRdb with MiXCR from the PCR reads. The sample records 90,000 to 100,000 distinct CDR3 sequences, around a quarter being singletons. The CDR3 loop spans 11 amino acids. In germline, CDR1 is SNHLY, CDR2 FYNNEI. Trimming took off 7 bases at V and 8 bases at J, with 11 bases between the two ends. This TCR came from a boy aged 2 to 10 with acute lymphoblastic leukemia, due to receive a stem cell transplant. This specimen consisted of PBMCs, obtained before TCRalphabeta/CD19-depleted stem cell transplant. This chain uses TRBV2 with TRBJ1-2, with D tentatively TRBD1 (5 bases). In DNA, the CDR3 is TGTGCCAGCATGGAGGGACGGGGCTACACCTTC. This translates into CASMEGRGYTF.